The 20 T cell receptor beta chains reported below all come from one sample, sequenced in a study of T cells in Graves' hyperthyroidism and ophthalmopathy. RNA transcripts served as the template for amplifying TCR beta CDR3 regions. The TCR CDR3 first-round RT-PCR relied on the HTBI primer set. TCRdb called the multiplex PCR reads again in MiXCR, with one record for every CDR3 protein. Found here are over 650,000 distinct CDR3 sequences, approximately 16% of them singletons; the top ten hold around 8.1%. Material: blood. These receptors all come from a man aged 18-30 years with Graves' hyperthyroidism.

This clonotype was seen many times. Here the CDR3 reads CASSDVRGSGNTEAFF. Written as DNA, the CDR3 is TGTGCCAGCAGTGATGTCAGAGGCTCTGGGAACACTGAAGCTTTCTTT. V is TRBV2 and J is TRBJ1-1; D not resolved. V lost 3 bases, J lost 1 base, and 15 bases lay in between. This CDR3 has 16 residues. Per germline, CDR1 SNHLY and CDR2 FYNNEI.

This clonotype was counted a few times. The rearrangement uses TRBV9 and TRBJ2-7; perhaps TRBD2 as D (6 bases). The V end lost 4 bases, the J end lost 4 bases, and 18 bases lay between the germline ends. This CDR3 is built from 15 residues. Germline CDR1 SGDLS, CDR2 YYNGEE. CDR3 coding DNA: TGTGCCAGCAGCTCGAGTGGGGGGAGGAAATACGAGCAGTACTTC. This codes for CASSSSGGRKYEQYF.

The rearrangement uses TRBV7-8 and TRBJ2-1, with 9 nucleotides matching TRBD2. The CDR3 sequence is 16 residues long. Germline assignment: CDR1 SGHVS and CDR2 FQNEAQ. V was clipped by 8 bases and J by 9 bases; unmatched bases: 17. CDR3 region: CASFEAVAGVGIEQFF. CDR3 in DNA: TGTGCCAGCTTCGAGGCGGTAGCGGGAGTCGGGATTGAGCAGTTCTTC.

At least ten counts were recorded for this clonotype. The gene calls are TRBV27 and TRBJ2-7; D may be TRBD1 or TRBD2 (5 bases each). The CDR3 runs to 16 residues. Germline lookup yields CDR1 MNHEY and CDR2 SMNVEV (reference sequence). V dropped 3 bases and J dropped 0 bases, with 15 bases sitting between them. The CDR3 coding sequence is TGTGCCAGCAGTTTGGTCTCCTGGGGGAGCTCCTACGAGCAGTACTTC. As protein: CASSLVSWGSSYEQYF.

There are many counts of this clonotype. The chain links TRBV28 to TRBJ2-1; 10 nucleotides line up with TRBD1. V lost 5 bases to trimming and J lost 10 bases; unmatched junction nucleotides: 11. The germline gives CDR1 MDHEN, CDR2 SYDVKM. This CDR3 contains 15 residues. CDR3 residues: CASSQTGTGVGEQFF. In DNA, the CDR3 is TGTGCCAGCAGTCAAACCGGGACAGGGGTTGGCGAGCAGTTCTTC.

This clonotype was found many times. The rearrangement uses TRBV12-3 or TRBV12-4 and TRBJ1-1; TRBD1 agrees at 8 bases. The CDR3 is made up of 15 amino acids. After removal of 6 bases from V and 3 bases from J, the junction contained 9 bases not matched to a gene. The CDR3 DNA reads as TGTGCCAGCAGCCCAGGGGGCAACTTGGACACTGAAGCTTTCTTT. This gives the protein CASSPGGNLDTEAFF.

This clonotype was recorded at least ten times. V gene TRBV18 combines with J gene TRBJ2-2, with 8 bases aligning to TRBD2. Germline assignment: CDR1 KGHSH and CDR2 LQKENI. J lost 4 bases, V lost 1 base, and 5 bases had no gene match. The CDR3 covers 16 residues. CDR3 nucleotides: TGTGCCAGCTCACCACAAGCGGGAGCGGGCACCGGGGAGCTGTTTTTT. Its protein is CASSPQAGAGTGELFF.

This clonotype has a handful of counts. The V and J genes are TRBV29-1 and TRBJ1-2, with TRBD1 as a possible D gene (5 bases). The germline CDR1 and CDR2 sequences are SQVTM and ANQGSEA. The CDR3 length is 14 residues. The V end lost 6 bases, the J end lost 3 bases, and 17 bases lay between the germline ends. The CDR3 DNA reads as TGCAGCGTGCCCGCTCTTGGGGCTGACTATGGCTACACCTTC. Translation gives CSVPALGADYGYTF.

At least ten counts were recorded for this clonotype. This rearrangement joins TRBV27 to TRBJ2-7, with 16 nucleotides matching TRBD2. The junction had 8 bases not matched to a gene; V was cut back by 6 bases and J by 0 bases. The germline CDR1 and CDR2 sequences are MNHEY and SMNVEV (reference sequence). CDR3 length equals 18 residues. The CDR3 DNA sequence: TGTGCCAGCAGCAGGGGACTAGCGGGAGGGGTTTCCTCCTACGAGCAGTACTTC. It is translated as CASSRGLAGGVSSYEQYF.

This clonotype was picked up a small number of times. CDR3 sequence: CASRGRRQSSTPYNEQFF. In nucleotides, the CDR3 is TGTGCCAGTCGCGGGAGGCGTCAGTCCTCCACACCGTACAATGAGCAGTTCTTC. The V call is TRBV19, the J call TRBJ2-1, with 8 bases fitting TRBD2. The CDR3 loop spans 18 amino acids. V dropped 8 bases and J dropped 4; count of bases not matched to a gene: 19. Looked up from germline, CDR1 is LNHDA and CDR2 is SQIVND (reference sequence). Full variable domain (missing parts from reference TRBV19 and TRBJ2-1): DGGITQSPKYLFRKEGQNVTLSCEQNLNHDAMYWYRQDPGQGLRLIYYSQIVNDFQKGDIAEGYSVSREKKESFPLTVTSAQKNPTAFYLCASRGRRQSSTPYNEQFFGPGTRLTVL.

This clonotype was counted ten times or more. The V gene is TRBV18, the J gene TRBJ2-1; 10 bases are shared with TRBD2. This CDR3 spans 15 amino acids. J gave up 6 bases and V 6 bases, and 8 bases lay outside the gene matches. Germline V gene data show CDR1 as KGHSH and CDR2 as LQKENI. In nucleotides, the CDR3 is TGTGCCAGCTCTCCGGGACTAGCGAAGTCCAATGAGCAGTTCTTC. Translation: CASSPGLAKSNEQFF.

This clonotype was observed a few times. This sequence joins TRBV20-1 and TRBJ2-3; the match to TRBD1 covers 10 bases. J was trimmed by 4 bases and V by 0 bases; bases with no gene match: 1. CDR1 is DFQATT, CDR2 SNEGSKA, per germline (reference sequence). CDR3 length: 14 amino acids. In DNA, the CDR3 is TGCAGTGCTAGAGAGGACAGGGGGGCAGATACGCAGTATTTT. Its translation: CSAREDRGADTQYF.

This clonotype has more than one count but fewer than ten. The V and J genes are TRBV19 and TRBJ1-4; no reliable D call. CDR3 size: 16 residues. With 10 bases removed from V and 0 bases from J, the gap between germline ends came to 18 bases. CDR1 is LNHDA, CDR2 SQIVND, per germline (reference sequence). This CDR3 reads CATSITPFATNEKLFF. The CDR3 DNA reads as TGTGCCACCTCGATCACCCCATTTGCAACTAATGAAAAACTGTTTTTT.

This clonotype was seen only a few times. The chain employs TRBV12-3 or TRBV12-4 and TRBJ2-7; no clear D gene. V lost 3 bases and J 2 bases, leaving 8 bases between the germline ends. This CDR3 is 13 amino acids long. CDR3 coding DNA: TGTGCCAGCAGTTTCGGCGAAACCTACGAGCAGTACTTC. It encodes CASSFGETYEQYF.

This clonotype was seen only a few times. The chain has TRBV15 and TRBJ2-1; the D gene is possibly TRBD2 (6 bases). The CDR3 length is 18 residues. Between the trimmed V and J ends, which lost 5 bases and 5 bases, there was a span of 25 bases. Germline values: CDR1 LNHNV, CDR2 YYDKDF (reference sequence). CDR3 nucleotides: TGTGCCACCAGCTGGAGGGCGAGACGCCCAAATTCGAACAATGAGCAGTTCTTC. This translates into CATSWRARRPNSNNEQFF.

Comment on this clonotype: A much larger clonotype is one base distant, so this may be a read error. The rearrangement links TRBV10-3 to TRBJ2-7; D possibly corresponds to TRBD1 (5 bases). The V end was cut by 5 bases, the J end by 3 bases, with 17 bases between. The germline gives CDR1 ENHRY, CDR2 SYGVKD. The CDR3 loop spans 15 amino acids. Written as DNA, the CDR3 is TGTGCCATCAGTCACAGGAGAGCCCGCGACTACGAGCAGTACTTC. Its protein product is CAISHRRARDYEQYF.

Worth noting for this clonotype: This may be a read error: a much more frequent sequence differs by one nucleotide. V gene TRBV15 combines with J gene TRBJ2-5, with TRBD2 as a possible D gene (6 bases). This CDR3 region has 14 residues. Germline values: CDR1 LNHNV, CDR2 YYDKDF (reference sequence). CDR3 sequence (DNA): TGTGCCACCATCAGAGAAGCTAGCGAGGAGACCCAGTACTTC. Translating gives CATIREASEETQYF.

The V call is TRBV19, the J call TRBJ2-2; 9 bases align to TRBD1. Germline trimming cut 6 bases from V and 0 bases from J; bases unmatched to any gene: 8. The CDR3 length is 17 residues. Germline assignment: CDR1 LNHDA and CDR2 SQIVND (reference sequence). CDR3 sequence reads: CASSAIGTGPNTGELFF. For the CDR3, the DNA is TGTGCCAGTAGCGCGATAGGGACAGGGCCGAACACCGGGGAGCTGTTTTTT.

The genes are TRBV29-1 and TRBJ1-1; D uncertain. This CDR3 has 10 amino acids. From germline, CDR1 is SQVTM and CDR2 ANQGSEA. The ends were cut back, 0 bases at V and 5 bases at J, with 1 base in the middle. The CDR3 protein is CSVEETEAFF. CDR3 DNA sequence: TGCAGCGTTGAAGAGACTGAAGCTTTCTTT. Variable domain in full (rest from reference TRBV29-1 and TRBJ1-1): SAVISQKPSRDICQRGTSLTIQCQVDSQVTMMFWYRQQPGQSLTLIATANQGSEATYESGFVIDKFPISRPNLTFSTLTVSNMSPEDSSIYLCSVEETEAFFGQGTRLTVV.

This clonotype was detected many times. The chain is built from TRBV6-1 and TRBJ2-5; 9 bases are a match to TRBD1. This CDR3 contains 15 residues. The germline V gene has CDR1 MNHNS and CDR2 SASEGT. Trimming at V came to 8 bases and at J to 6 bases, leaving 13 bases not matched to a gene. The CDR3 spells CASWTGTGFIKTQYF. CDR3 DNA: TGTGCCAGCTGGACTGGGACAGGGTTCATTAAGACCCAGTACTTC.